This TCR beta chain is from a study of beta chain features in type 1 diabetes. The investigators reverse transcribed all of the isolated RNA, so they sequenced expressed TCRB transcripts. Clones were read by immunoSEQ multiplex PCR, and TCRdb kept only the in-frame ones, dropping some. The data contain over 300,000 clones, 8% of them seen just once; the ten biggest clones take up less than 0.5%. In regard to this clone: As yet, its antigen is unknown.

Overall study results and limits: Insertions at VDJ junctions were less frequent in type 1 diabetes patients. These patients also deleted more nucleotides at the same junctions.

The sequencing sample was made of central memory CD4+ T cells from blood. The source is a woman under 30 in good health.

The chain's CDR3 is CASSSGQAAWNTIYF. The DNA for the CDR3 is TGTGCCAGCAGTTCTGGACAGGCGGCGTGGAACACCATATATTTT. This chain joins TRBV6-5 and TRBJ1-3; 7 bases line up with TRBD1. CDR3 length equals 15 residues. The trim removed 4 bases at V and 7 bases at J, leaving 10 bases unmatched. Looked up from germline, CDR1 is MNHEY and CDR2 is SVGAGI.